These 14 T cell receptor beta chains came from one sample sequenced in a study of blood T cell repertoires in COVID-19. Generated by immunoSEQ multiplex PCR, the TCRdb table keeps only in-frame clones and is missing some. This sample has 110,000 to 150,000 clones, with around 81% found just once. The material sequenced was peripheral blood. The receptors come from a human donor in a cohort sampled during active COVID-19.

This chain uses TRBV5-1 with TRBJ1-1; TRBD1 is a possible D gene (5 bases). Per germline, CDR1 SGHRS and CDR2 YFSETQ. The CDR3 totals 13 residues. V was clipped by 2 bases and J by 6 bases, with 11 bases between them. Written as DNA, the CDR3 is TGCGCCAGCAGCTTTGACAGAATTTCTGAAGCTTTCTTT. It translates to CASSFDRISEAFF.

The chain employs TRBV20-1 and TRBJ1-2, with 7 bases lining up with TRBD1. The J segment lost 8 bases and the V segment lost 6 bases, leaving 6 bases of the junction unmatched. Germline CDR1 reads DFQATT; CDR2 reads SNEGSKA (reference sequence). The CDR3 is 11 amino acids. The CDR3, as DNA: TGCAGTGCCGGGACAGCTCGGGGCTACACCTTC. This encodes CSAGTARGYTF.

This clone occurred once. The genes are TRBV2 and TRBJ2-5; TRBD1 is a possible D gene (6 bases). Trimming cost V 2 bases and J 4 bases, with 11 bases left between them. Germline V gene sequence: CDR1 SNHLY, CDR2 FYNNEI. The CDR3 runs 14 residues. The CDR3 coding sequence is TGTGCCAGCAGTGAACAGGGGTTGTTAGAGACCCAGTACTTC. It codes for CASSEQGLLETQYF.

The rearrangement joins TRBV7-3 to TRBJ2-7, with 7 bases identical to TRBD1. Germline CDR1 SGHTA, CDR2 FQGTGA. This CDR3 spans 14 amino acids. The J segment lost 4 bases and the V segment lost 1 base, leaving 4 bases of the junction unmatched. The CDR3: CASSLMGRGYEQYF. The DNA for the CDR3 is TGTGCCAGCAGCTTAATGGGCAGGGGGTACGAGCAGTACTTC.

This clone was counted a few times. The chain links TRBV5-4 to TRBJ1-2, with D possibly matching TRBD1 (5 bases). The CDR3 sequence is 13 residues long. From germline, CDR1 is SGHNT and CDR2 YYREEE (reference sequence). Between the trimmed V and J ends, which lost 3 bases and 4 bases, there was a span of 10 bases. The CDR3 DNA reads as TGTGCCAGCAGCTCCGACAGCCGCTATGGCTACACCTTC. It translates to CASSSDSRYGYTF.

This chain uses TRBV7-9 with TRBJ2-5; 8 nucleotides line up with TRBD2. The ends lost 4 bases at V and 2 bases at J; junction bases unmatched: 12. The CDR3 sequence is 17 residues long. Per germline, CDR1 SEHNR and CDR2 FQNEAQ (reference sequence). The CDR3 nucleotides read TGTGCCAGCAGCTCAGCTGGGCTAGCGGGTATTCAAGAGACCCAGTACTTC. Encoded protein: CASSSAGLAGIQETQYF.

The chain joins TRBV7-3 to TRBJ2-2; a possible D gene is TRBD2 (6 bases). CDR1 and CDR2 (germline): SGHTA, FQGTGA. The CDR3 contains 13 residues. The V end was cut by 6 bases, the J end by 4 bases, with 9 bases between. The CDR3 protein is CASSSGLTGELFF. CDR3 bases: TGTGCCAGCAGTAGCGGTCTCACCGGGGAGCTGTTTTTT. The variable domain in full, completed from reference TRBV7-3 and TRBJ2-2, reads GAGVSQTPSNKVTEKGKYVELRCDPISGHTALYWYRQSLGQGPEFLIYFQGTGAADDSGLPNDRFFAVRPEGSVSTLKIQRTERGDSAVYLCASSSGLTGELFFGEGSRLTVL.

This clone came up once. This sequence joins TRBV2 and TRBJ1-2, with D maybe TRBD1 (5 bases). V lost 4 bases to trimming and J lost 0 bases, with 9 bases between them. This CDR3 has 14 residues. Germline V gives CDR1 SNHLY, CDR2 FYNNEI. Here the CDR3 reads CASSVTVANYGYTF. Here the CDR3 DNA reads TGTGCCAGCAGTGTGACAGTAGCTAACTATGGCTACACCTTC.

This clone has only a few counts. V usage is TRBV3-1 (or the pseudogene TRBV3-2) and J usage is TRBJ2-7; D might be TRBD1 (6 bases). CDR1 LGHDT and CDR2 YNNKEL come from the germline V gene (reference sequence). The CDR3 sequence is 15 residues long. The ends were cut back, 4 bases at V and 0 bases at J, with 13 bases in the middle. The chain's CDR3 is CASSPLGGNSYEQYF. Written as DNA, the CDR3 is TGTGCCAGCAGCCCTTTAGGGGGAAACTCCTACGAGCAGTACTTC.

This rearrangement joins TRBV11-1 to TRBJ2-7, with D possibly matching TRBD1 (6 bases). Germline CDR1 SGHAT, CDR2 FQDESV (reference sequence). The CDR3 spans 14 residues. Deletions cut 3 bases from V and 6 bases from J, with 15 bases between. Here the CDR3 reads CASSFWGQYGEQYF. CDR3 coding DNA: TGTGCCAGCAGCTTCTGGGGGCAATATGGCGAGCAGTACTTC.

This clone was seen a single time. This chain links TRBV27 with TRBJ2-1; TRBD2 aligns across 7 bases. Germline lookup yields CDR1 MNHEY and CDR2 SMNVEV (reference sequence). With V trimmed by 7 bases and J by 8 bases, 5 bases remained unmatched. This CDR3 is built from 12 residues. The CDR3 DNA sequence: TGTGCCAGCATTGCGGGAGACGATGAGCAGTTCTTC. Its translation is CASIAGDDEQFF.

The chain combines TRBV24-1 with TRBJ1-1; a weak D match, TRBD1 (5 bases). Between the trimmed V and J ends, which lost 9 bases and 0 bases, there was a span of 13 bases. The CDR3 runs 14 residues. Germline V CDR1 and CDR2: KGHDR, SFDVKD. The CDR3 region has the DNA TGTGCCACCCTTATACGGGGGATGAACACTGAAGCTTTCTTT. Translating gives CATLIRGMNTEAFF.

This chain uses TRBV5-5 with TRBJ2-5, with D perhaps matching TRBD2 (6 bases). This CDR3 has 14 residues. V was pared by 8 bases and J by 5 bases, with 19 bases between. The germline V gene has CDR1 SGHKS and CDR2 YYEKEE (reference sequence). The CDR3 loop reads CASIWGPGRETQYF. In DNA form, the CDR3 reads TGTGCCAGTATTTGGGGACCGGGGAGGGAGACCCAGTACTTC. The entire variable domain, with the rest obtained from reference TRBV5-5 and TRBJ2-5, is as follows: DAGVTQSPTHLIKTRGQQVTLRCSPISGHKSVSWYQQVLGQGPQFIFQYYEKEERGRGNFPDRFSARQFPNYSSELNVNALLLGDSALYLCASIWGPGRETQYFGPGTRLLVL.

V and J are TRBV18 and TRBJ2-1; the match to TRBD2 covers 8 bases. The germline V gene encodes CDR1 KGHSH and CDR2 LQKENI. V lost 5 bases, J lost 5 bases, and 11 bases stayed unmatched. This CDR3 contains 16 residues. CDR3 in amino acids: CASSITGTSTHNEQFF. CDR3 nucleotide sequence: TGTGCCAGCTCAATTACCGGGACTAGTACCCACAATGAGCAGTTCTTC.